This record concerns one TCR beta chain sequence. Its antigen has not been determined. Nothing much larger sits one base from this clone, and base qualities are not available. Donors formed part of the validation cohort, which comprised over a hundred subjects and was distinct from the first cohort of 666 subjects. The sample belongs to a study of cytomegalovirus exposure and HLA in healthy donors (dated by TCRdb to 2017 to 2019). Regarding the study in general: According to a later analysis, the 120 or so validation repertoires were produced on the same platform as the roughly 600 repertoires of the first cohort. The study combined high-throughput TCR immunosequencing, statistical association of individual TCRs with disease status, and machine learning to predict cytomegalovirus infection status. The study was designed to test whether signatures of past pathogen exposure could be identified by cataloging public T cell receptors. Besides the first cohort of more than 650 subjects, a separate validation cohort made up of over a hundred different subjects was used.

The library was prepared using the immunoSEQ multiplex PCR assay. From the authors' description of their analysis: A statistical classification framework was developed to diagnose cytomegalovirus status using the catalog of TCR beta chain sequences. This is the immuneACCESS table as TCRdb keeps it, with only in-frame sequences that have V and J called. A part of the clones is gone; compared with another copy, unresolved V genes explain less than half, and the rest is unexplained. V, J and clone size were drawn from that table, and D and trimming were deduced from the DNA. This sample gives 150,000 or so clones in total; 65% to 90% of them show up just once. The biggest ten clones account for around 24% of the sample. CDR1 SNHLY and CDR2 FYNNEI were looked up in the germline V gene. V sheds 11 bases and J sheds 5 bases, leaving 12 bases between their ends. Taken from cysteine to phenylalanine, the CDR3 has 11 residues. Here the CDR3 DNA is all that survives: 33 bases in frame from base 1.

What the study reported, not specific to this receptor: A total of about 150 TCR beta chains were listed by the study as associated with cytomegalovirus. Cytomegalovirus status was reported to be diagnosed by the classifier with high specificity and sensitivity in both the original and validation cohorts. The validation cohort had no HLA typing available for a later analysis, so co-occurrence within that cohort was assessed over all 120 or so repertoires. A few of the identified cytomegalovirus-associated TCR beta chains were confirmed in vitro to be specific for cytomegalovirus antigens. The authors suggested that the approach could potentially be extended to other disease states and immunological phenotypes. Of the cluster scores, 85% to 95% were above 0 in a later analysis, which found that TCRs clustered in the first cohort also tended to co-occur in the approximately 110 validation repertoires. While some public TCRs were present in many individuals, most TCR sequences turned up only very rarely across donors.

The receptor comes from a young man in good health and CMV-seropositive. The sequence is built from TRBV2 and TRBJ2-5; perhaps TRBD2 is the D gene, with 6 bases matching. Sequencing used PBMCs. The CDR3 protein is CAGGLVETQYF. Here is the DNA: TGTGCCGGGGGGTTGGTGGAGACCCAGTACTTC.